This entry lists 18 T cell receptor beta chains sequenced from one sample in a study of response to subunit inactivated influenza vaccine. Via MiXCR, TCRdb re-called the RT-PCR reads, giving one row per CDR3 protein. Among 500,000 to 600,000 distinct CDR3 sequences listed, roughly 12% were seen once. The sequenced sample was PBMCs from blood, obtained on the day of vaccination. The source of these receptors is a man aged 50-60 years who received an inactivated influenza vaccine.

Ten or more counts support this clonotype. DNA of the CDR3: TGTGCCAGCAGCACTGCGGGTCTGGGCGAGACCCAGTACTTC. As protein: CASSTAGLGETQYF. The V and J genes are TRBV7-3 and TRBJ2-5; D is perhaps TRBD2 (5 bases). Germline loops: CDR1 SGHTA, CDR2 FQGTGA. Trimming left V 5 bases short and J 5 bases short, with 15 bases between. This CDR3 region has 14 residues.

This clonotype was counted many times. The chain recombines TRBV10-3 with TRBJ2-3, with 9 positions matching TRBD2. There are 17 residues in the CDR3. V was pared by 6 bases and J by 5 bases, with 15 bases of the junction left unmatched. Per germline, CDR1 ENHRY and CDR2 SYGVKD. The CDR3: CAISDPSRGGVGDTQYF. In DNA, the CDR3 is TGTGCCATCAGCGACCCTTCCCGCGGGGGGGTTGGAGATACGCAGTATTTT.

The chain couples TRBV6-2 or TRBV6-3 to TRBJ2-1, with TRBD2 matching 8 bases. The V gene's germline CDR1 is MNHEY and CDR2 SVGEGT. This CDR3 is 15 amino acids long. Germline trimming cut 4 bases from V and 3 bases from J; bases unmatched to any gene: 5. As DNA, the CDR3 is TGTGCCAGCAGTTTCGAGCGGGAGATCTACAATGAGCAGTTCTTC. Translation gives CASSFEREIYNEQFF.

The table lists this clonotype with a few counts. The gene calls are TRBV4-3 and TRBJ2-7, with D perhaps matching TRBD1 (6 bases). CDR1 and CDR2 (germline): LGHNA, YSLEER. Trimming took off 0 bases at V and 6 bases at J, with 15 bases between the two ends. CDR3 length: 15 residues. The CDR3 DNA is TGCGCCAGCAGCCAAGATTGGACAGTGGGCGGCGAGCAGTACTTC. This encodes CASSQDWTVGGEQYF.

The gene calls are TRBV4-1 and TRBJ2-1; 8 bases align to TRBD2. The germline V gene has CDR1 MGHRA and CDR2 YSYEKL. The V segment lost 1 base and the J segment 2 bases; nucleotides outside the gene matches: 7. This CDR3 is built from 17 residues. The DNA for the CDR3 is TGCGCCAGCAGCCAAGGAATAAGCGGGAGCACCTACAATGAGCAGTTCTTC. As protein: CASSQGISGSTYNEQFF.

This clonotype occurred a few times. The rearrangement joins TRBV5-1 to TRBJ1-2; no definite D call. Trimming shortened V by 5 bases and J by 4 bases, and 15 bases separated the two germline ends. The CDR3 covers 14 residues. Germline CDR1 and CDR2: SGHRS and YFSETQ. DNA for the CDR3: TGCGCCAGCAGTCGCCTGGATGAGGGCTATGGCTACACCTTC. As protein: CASSRLDEGYGYTF.

V usage is TRBV3-1 and J usage is TRBJ2-1; 8 bases match TRBD2. This CDR3 is 16 amino acids long. With 4 bases clipped from V and 5 bases from J, the junction kept 10 bases outside the gene matches. CDR1 LGHDT and CDR2 YNNKEL come from the germline V gene (reference sequence). CDR3 protein: CASSRGAGVTHNEQFF. As DNA, the CDR3 is TGTGCCAGCAGCCGTGGAGCGGGAGTAACACACAATGAGCAGTTCTTC.

This clonotype came up a few times. V is TRBV12-3 or TRBV12-4 and J is TRBJ2-1, with D possibly being TRBD1 (6 bases). The CDR3 runs 14 residues. Trimming took off 6 bases at V and 5 bases at J, with 14 bases between the two ends. As DNA, the CDR3 is TGTGCCAGCAGCAACCTAGGGGGTCACAATGAGCAGTTCTTC. This sequence encodes CASSNLGGHNEQFF.

This clonotype was seen a handful of times. This chain uses TRBV15 with TRBJ2-2; 10 bases fit TRBD2. The CDR3 sequence is 15 residues long. From germline, CDR1 is LNHNV and CDR2 YYDKDF (reference sequence). Losses at the gene ends were 2 bases for V and 8 bases for J; bases not matched to a gene: 5. The CDR3 coding sequence is TGTGCCACCAGCAGAAGTCTAGCGGGGGTAGGGGAGCTGTTTTTT. Its protein is CATSRSLAGVGELFF. Looking up the rest from reference TRBV15 and TRBJ2-2 gives the full variable domain: DAMVIQNPRYQVTQFGKPVTLSCSQTLNHNVMYWYQQKSSQAPKLLFHYYDKDFNNEADTPDNFQSRRPNTSFCFLDIRSPGLGDTAMYLCATSRSLAGVGELFFGEGSRLTVL.

This rearrangement joins TRBV11-2 to TRBJ2-3; no clear D. CDR3 length equals 12 residues. Germline values: CDR1 SGHAT, CDR2 FQNNGV. V lost 0 bases to trimming and J lost 10 bases, with 8 bases between them. CDR3 DNA sequence: TGTGCCAGCAGCTTAGATAGGCCCCCGCAGTATTTT. Translated: CASSLDRPPQYF.

In its sample, this clonotype was seen many times. The chain recombines TRBV5-6 with TRBJ2-7, with 9 positions matching TRBD1. J was trimmed by 4 bases and V by 0 bases; bases with no gene match: 11. This CDR3 has 17 residues. The germline V gene encodes CDR1 SGHDT and CDR2 YYEEEE. The CDR3 DNA is TGTGCCAGCAGCTTGGCCTTCCGTGTGACAGGGGGTTACGAGCAGTACTTC. Residues: CASSLAFRVTGGYEQYF. The variable domain in full, completed from reference TRBV5-6 and TRBJ2-7, reads DAGVTQSPTHLIKTRGQQVTLRCSPKSGHDTVSWYQQALGQGPQFIFQYYEEEERQRGNFPDRFSGHQFPNYSSELNVNALLLGDSALYLCASSLAFRVTGGYEQYFGPGTRLTVT.

This clonotype was detected only a few times. The chain carries TRBV4-3 and TRBJ1-4, with D perhaps matching TRBD1 (5 bases). The germline CDR1 and CDR2 sequences are LGHNA and YSLEER. V lost 0 bases and J lost 3, with 17 bases in between. CDR3 length: 18 residues. The CDR3 region is CASSQDGAPGRSNEKLFF. The CDR3 region has the DNA TGCGCCAGCAGCCAAGACGGAGCTCCGGGACGGTCTAATGAAAAACTGTTTTTT.

For the CDR3, the DNA is TGTGCCAGCAGTCCCGAGTGGGGGGGTGGAGGAAACATTCAGTACTTC. Encoded protein: CASSPEWGGGGNIQYF. The chain combines TRBV12-3 or TRBV12-4 with TRBJ2-4; 7 nucleotides match TRBD2. The CDR3 sequence is 16 residues long. V was clipped by 5 bases and J by 6 bases; unmatched bases: 13.

This clonotype was seen a single time. The V gene is TRBV6-1, the J gene TRBJ2-7, with unresolved D. The CDR3 is 13 amino acids. Per germline, CDR1 MNHNS and CDR2 SASEGT. Trimming removed 9 bases at V and 2 bases at J, with 14 bases between. The CDR3 DNA sequence: TGTGCCAGAGGAGTAGACGGAGCCTACGAGCAGTACTTC. Translating gives CARGVDGAYEQYF.

The chain uses TRBV2 and TRBJ1-6; tentative D call: TRBD1 (6 bases). The CDR3 length is 19 residues. In germline, CDR1 is SNHLY, CDR2 FYNNEI. CDR3 in amino acids: CTLCLDGLQGITYNSPLHF. CDR3 DNA sequence: TGTACCCTCTGTTTAGATGGTTTGCAGGGGATCACTTATAATTCACCCCTCCACTTT.

In its sample, this clonotype was seen a few times. The chain uses TRBV15 and TRBJ1-3; D gene unclear. CDR3 size: 17 residues. The germline V gene has CDR1 LNHNV and CDR2 YYDKDF (reference sequence). V dropped 0 bases and J dropped 0 bases, with 12 bases sitting between them. In nucleotides, the CDR3 is TGTGCCACCAGCAGAGATCGAGGTCGGAGCTCTGGAAACACCATATATTTT. It codes for CATSRDRGRSSGNTIYF.

The chain combines TRBV29-1 with TRBJ2-7; 7 bases agree with TRBD1. Germline lookup yields CDR1 SQVTM and CDR2 ANQGSEA. The CDR3 sequence is 12 residues long. The V and J ends lost 6 bases and 5 bases, in that order; junction bases with no gene match: 7. CDR3 region: CSVARQGNEQYF. The CDR3 DNA is TGCAGCGTAGCCAGACAGGGCAACGAGCAGTACTTC.

This rearrangement joins TRBV5-1 to TRBJ2-2; TRBD2 matches at 12 bases. With 2 bases clipped from V and 5 bases from J, the junction kept 7 bases outside the gene matches. The germline gives CDR1 SGHRS, CDR2 YFSETQ. The CDR3 length is 17 residues. The CDR3 region is CASSFGLAGTGTGELFF. The DNA for the CDR3 is TGCGCCAGCAGCTTCGGACTAGCGGGAACGGGAACCGGGGAGCTGTTTTTT.